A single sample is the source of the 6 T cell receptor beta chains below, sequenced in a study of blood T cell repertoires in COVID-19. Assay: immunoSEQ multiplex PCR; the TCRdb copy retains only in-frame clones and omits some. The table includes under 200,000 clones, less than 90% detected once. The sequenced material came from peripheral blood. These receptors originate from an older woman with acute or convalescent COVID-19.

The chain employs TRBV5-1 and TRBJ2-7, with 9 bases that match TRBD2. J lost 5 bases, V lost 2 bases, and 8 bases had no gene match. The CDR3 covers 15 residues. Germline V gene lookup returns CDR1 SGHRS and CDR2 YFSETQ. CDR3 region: CASSLIAGVPHEQYF. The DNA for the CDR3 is TGCGCCAGCAGCTTAATAGCGGGAGTTCCCCACGAGCAGTACTTC.

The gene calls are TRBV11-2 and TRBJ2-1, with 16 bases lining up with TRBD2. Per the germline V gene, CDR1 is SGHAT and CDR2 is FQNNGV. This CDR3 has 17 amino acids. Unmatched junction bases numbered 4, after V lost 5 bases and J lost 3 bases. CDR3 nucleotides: TGTGCCAGCAGCGGGGGACTAGCGGGAGGGTTCTACAATGAGCAGTTCTTC. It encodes CASSGGLAGGFYNEQFF. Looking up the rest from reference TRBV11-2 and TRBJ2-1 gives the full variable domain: EAGVAQSPRYKIIEKRQSVAFWCNPISGHATLYWYQQILGQGPKLLIQFQNNGVVDDSQLPKDRFSAERLKGVDSTLKIQPAKLEDSAVYLCASSGGLAGGFYNEQFFGPGTRLTVL.

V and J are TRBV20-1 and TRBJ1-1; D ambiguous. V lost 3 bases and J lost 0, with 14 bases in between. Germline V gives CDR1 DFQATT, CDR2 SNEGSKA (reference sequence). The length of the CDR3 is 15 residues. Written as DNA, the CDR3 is TGCAGTGCTAGTCCGTCCGTACTTCTGAACACTGAAGCTTTCTTT. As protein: CSASPSVLLNTEAFF.

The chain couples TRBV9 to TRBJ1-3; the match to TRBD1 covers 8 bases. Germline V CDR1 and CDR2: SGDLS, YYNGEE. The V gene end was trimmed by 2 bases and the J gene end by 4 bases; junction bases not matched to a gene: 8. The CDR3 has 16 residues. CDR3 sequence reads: CASSVGIDRGGNTIYF. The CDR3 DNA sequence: TGTGCCAGCAGCGTGGGTATAGACAGGGGCGGAAACACCATATATTTT.

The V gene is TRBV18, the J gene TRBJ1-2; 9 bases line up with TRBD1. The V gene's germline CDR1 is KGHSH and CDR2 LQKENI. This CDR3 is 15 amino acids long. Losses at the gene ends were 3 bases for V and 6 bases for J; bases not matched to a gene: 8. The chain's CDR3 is CASSPSDRGTHGYTF. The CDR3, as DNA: TGTGCCAGCTCACCCTCCGACAGGGGGACGCATGGCTACACCTTC.

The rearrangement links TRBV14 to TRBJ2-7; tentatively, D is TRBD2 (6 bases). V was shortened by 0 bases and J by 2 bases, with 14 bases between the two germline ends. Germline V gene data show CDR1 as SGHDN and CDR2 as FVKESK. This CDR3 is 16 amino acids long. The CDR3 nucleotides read TGTGCCAGCAGCCAAGATTTAGGTAGCGGAGCCTACGAGCAGTACTTC. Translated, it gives CASSQDLGSGAYEQYF.